This T cell receptor beta chain was documented in a study of OX40 agonist ivuxolimab in advanced cancers. As for the study in general: Dose-escalation subjects each had hepatocellular carcinoma, melanoma, renal cell or head and neck cancer.

CDR3 length: 13 amino acids. Germline V gene lookup returns CDR1 MNHEY and CDR2 SVGAGI. Trimming took 5 bases from V and 4 from J; bases not matched to a gene: 2. Points on this clone: No antigen is known for it.

Study-level findings and limits: The antigens recognized by the expanded peripheral T cells, that is their antigen specificity, were not determined.

The assay was immunoSEQ multiplex PCR, and TCRdb's table has in-frame clones only and misses some. The table lists 65,000 to 70,000 clones, more than 75% of them singletons, with less than 0.55% in the top ten. The sequencing here drew on CD4+ or CD8+ T cells sorted from blood, taken in a trial of the OX40 agonist ivuxolimab. This clonotype was obtained from an adult with an advanced solid tumor such as melanoma, head and neck, liver or kidney cancer. This chain links TRBV6-5 with TRBJ1-5, with 7 bases lining up with TRBD1. CDR3 nucleotides: TGTGCCAGCAGTCACAGGGGAAATCAGCCCCAGCATTTT. Protein product: CASSHRGNQPQHF.